The TCR beta chain under discussion was sequenced for a study of OX40 agonist ivuxolimab in advanced cancers. As for the study in general: Antecedent anti-PD-1, anti-PD-L1 or anti-CTLA-4 therapy was permissible, with approximately 44% having received some. Partial responses occurred in Three dose-escalation patients, one with hepatocellular carcinoma and two with cutaneous melanoma.

Study results and caveats: At 0.1 to 3.0 mg/kg and by week 6, clonal expansion occurred in CD4+ and CD8+ blood T cells. More expanded clones were seen, on average, in CD8+ T cells than in CD4+.

Profiled with immunoSEQ multiplex PCR; TCRdb holds only in-frame clones, not every one. The table records about 68,000 clones, roughly 86% of them present only once. Details on this clone: What it recognizes is unknown.

The sequence came from an adult with an advanced solid tumor such as melanoma, head and neck, liver or kidney cancer. This material consisted of CD4+ or CD8+ T cells sorted from blood, taken in a trial of the OX40 agonist ivuxolimab.

In DNA form, the CDR3 reads TGTGCCAGCAGTCCGGACAGCTATGGCTACACCTTC. It specifies CASSPDSYGYTF. The chain combines TRBV28 with TRBJ1-2; possible D gene TRBD1, 6 bases. CDR1 is MDHEN and CDR2 is SYDVKM in the germline V gene. V was shortened by 5 bases and J by 4 bases, with 8 bases between the two germline ends. The CDR3 covers 12 residues.